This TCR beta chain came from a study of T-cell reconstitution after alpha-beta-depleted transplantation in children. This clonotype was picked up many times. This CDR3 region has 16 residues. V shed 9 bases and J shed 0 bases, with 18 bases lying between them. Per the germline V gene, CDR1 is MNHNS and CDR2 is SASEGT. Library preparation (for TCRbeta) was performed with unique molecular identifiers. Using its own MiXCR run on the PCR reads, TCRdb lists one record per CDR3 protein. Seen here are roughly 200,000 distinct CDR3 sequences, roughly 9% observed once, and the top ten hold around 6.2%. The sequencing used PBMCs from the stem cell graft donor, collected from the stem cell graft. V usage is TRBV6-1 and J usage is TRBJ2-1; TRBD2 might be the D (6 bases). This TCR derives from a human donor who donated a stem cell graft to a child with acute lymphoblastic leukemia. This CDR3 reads CASRDSRLGSYNEQFF. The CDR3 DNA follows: TGTGCCAGTAGAGACAGCCGACTAGGCTCCTACAATGAGCAGTTCTTC.